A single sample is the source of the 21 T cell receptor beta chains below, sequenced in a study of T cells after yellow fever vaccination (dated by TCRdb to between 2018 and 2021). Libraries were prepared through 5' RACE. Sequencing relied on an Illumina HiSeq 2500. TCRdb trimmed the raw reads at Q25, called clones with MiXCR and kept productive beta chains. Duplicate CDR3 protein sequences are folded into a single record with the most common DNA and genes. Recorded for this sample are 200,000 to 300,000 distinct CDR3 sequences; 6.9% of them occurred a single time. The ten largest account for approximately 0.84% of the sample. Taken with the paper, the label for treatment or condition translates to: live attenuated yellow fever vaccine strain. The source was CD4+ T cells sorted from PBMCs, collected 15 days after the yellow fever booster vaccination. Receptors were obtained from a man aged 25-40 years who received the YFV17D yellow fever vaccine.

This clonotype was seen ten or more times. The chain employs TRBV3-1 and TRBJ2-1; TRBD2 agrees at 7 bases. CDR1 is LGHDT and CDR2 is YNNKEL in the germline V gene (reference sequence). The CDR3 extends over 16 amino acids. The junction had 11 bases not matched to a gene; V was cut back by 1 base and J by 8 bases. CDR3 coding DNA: TGTGCCAGCAGCCAAGCGGGACTAAGGGAGCGGCATGAGCAGTTCTTC. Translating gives CASSQAGLRERHEQFF.

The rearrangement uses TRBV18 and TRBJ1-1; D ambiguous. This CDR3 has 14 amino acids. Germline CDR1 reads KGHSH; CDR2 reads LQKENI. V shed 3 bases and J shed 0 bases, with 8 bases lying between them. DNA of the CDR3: TGTGCCAGCTCACCCTCGCAGTTGAACACTGAAGCTTTCTTT. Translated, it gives CASSPSQLNTEAFF.

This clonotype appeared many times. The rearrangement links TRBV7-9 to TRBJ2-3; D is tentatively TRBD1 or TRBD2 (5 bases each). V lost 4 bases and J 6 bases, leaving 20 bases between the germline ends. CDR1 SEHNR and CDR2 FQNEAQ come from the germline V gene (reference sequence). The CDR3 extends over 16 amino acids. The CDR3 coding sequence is TGTGCCAGCAGCTCAGGCTGGGTCGAGAGGGGCGATACGCAGTATTTT. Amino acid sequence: CASSSGWVERGDTQYF.

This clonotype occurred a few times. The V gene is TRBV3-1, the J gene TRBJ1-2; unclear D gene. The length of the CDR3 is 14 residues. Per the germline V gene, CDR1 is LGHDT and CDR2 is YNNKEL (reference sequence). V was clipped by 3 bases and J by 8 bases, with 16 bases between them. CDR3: CASSHWIATVGYTF. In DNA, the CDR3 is TGTGCCAGCAGCCATTGGATCGCAACAGTCGGCTACACCTTC.

The CDR3, as DNA: TGCGCCAGCAGCCCGGACGGGGGGGCGGGAGGTGGCAAGACCCAGTACTTC. Translated, it gives CASSPDGGAGGGKTQYF. The gene calls are TRBV4-3 and TRBJ2-5, with 8 bases identical to TRBD2. Germline V gene data show CDR1 as LGHNA and CDR2 as YSLEER. The CDR3 has 17 residues. J gave up 6 bases and V 4 bases, and 16 bases lay outside the gene matches.

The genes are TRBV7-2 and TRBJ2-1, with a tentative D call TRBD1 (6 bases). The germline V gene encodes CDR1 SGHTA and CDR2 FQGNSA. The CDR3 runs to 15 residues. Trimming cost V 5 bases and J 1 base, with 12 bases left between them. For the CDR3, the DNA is TGTGCCAGCAGCCTCAACAGGGATTCCTACAATGAGCAGTTCTTC. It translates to CASSLNRDSYNEQFF.

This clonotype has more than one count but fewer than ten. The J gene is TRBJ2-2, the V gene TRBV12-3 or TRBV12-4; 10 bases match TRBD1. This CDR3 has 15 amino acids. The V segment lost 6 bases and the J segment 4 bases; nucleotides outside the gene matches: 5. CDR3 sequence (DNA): TGTGCCAGCAGCCCCGGGACAGGGGTCACCGGGGAGCTGTTTTTT. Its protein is CASSPGTGVTGELFF.

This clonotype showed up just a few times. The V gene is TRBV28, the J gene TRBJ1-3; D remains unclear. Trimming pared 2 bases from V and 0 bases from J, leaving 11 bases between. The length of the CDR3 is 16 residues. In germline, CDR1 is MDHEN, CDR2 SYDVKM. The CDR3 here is CASSLSYGISGNTIYF. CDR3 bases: TGTGCCAGCAGTTTAAGTTACGGGATCTCTGGAAACACCATATATTTT.

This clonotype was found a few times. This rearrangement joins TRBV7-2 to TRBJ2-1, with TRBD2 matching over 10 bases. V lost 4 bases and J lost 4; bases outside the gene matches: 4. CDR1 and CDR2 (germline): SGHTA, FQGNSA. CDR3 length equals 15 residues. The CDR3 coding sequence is TGTGCCAGCAGCTGGACTAGCGGCATATACAATGAGCAGTTCTTC. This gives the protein CASSWTSGIYNEQFF.

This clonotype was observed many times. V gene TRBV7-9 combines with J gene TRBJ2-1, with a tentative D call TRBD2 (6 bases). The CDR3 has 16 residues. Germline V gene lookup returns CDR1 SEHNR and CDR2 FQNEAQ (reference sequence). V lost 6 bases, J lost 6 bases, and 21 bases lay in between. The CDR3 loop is CASSPQRGRPRNEQFF. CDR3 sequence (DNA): TGTGCCAGCAGTCCTCAACGAGGGAGGCCACGCAATGAGCAGTTCTTC.

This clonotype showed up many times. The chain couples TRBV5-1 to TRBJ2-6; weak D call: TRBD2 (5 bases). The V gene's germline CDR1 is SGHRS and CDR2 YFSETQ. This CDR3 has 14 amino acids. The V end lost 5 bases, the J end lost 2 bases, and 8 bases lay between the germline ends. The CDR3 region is CASSFGTGANVLTF. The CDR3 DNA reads TGCGCCAGCAGTTTCGGGACTGGGGCCAACGTCCTGACTTTC.

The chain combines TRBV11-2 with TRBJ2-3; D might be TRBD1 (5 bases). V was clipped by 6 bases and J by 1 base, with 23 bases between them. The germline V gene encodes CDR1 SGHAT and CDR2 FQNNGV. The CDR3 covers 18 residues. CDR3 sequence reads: CASSEIPAQGWGTDTQYF. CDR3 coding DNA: TGTGCCAGCAGTGAAATTCCAGCTCAGGGTTGGGGCACAGATACGCAGTATTTT.

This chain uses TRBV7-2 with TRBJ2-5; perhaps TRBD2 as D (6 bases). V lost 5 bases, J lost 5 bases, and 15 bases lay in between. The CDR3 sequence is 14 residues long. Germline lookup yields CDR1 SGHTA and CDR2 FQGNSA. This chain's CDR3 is CASSNRDFGETQYF. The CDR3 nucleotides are TGTGCCAGCAGCAACCGGGACTTCGGTGAGACCCAGTACTTC. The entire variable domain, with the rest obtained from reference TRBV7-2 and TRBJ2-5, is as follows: GAGVSQSPSNKVTEKGKDVELRCDPISGHTALYWYRQSLGQGLEFLIYFQGNSAPDKSGLPSDRFSAERTGGSVSTLTIQRTQQEDSAVYLCASSNRDFGETQYFGPGTRLLVL.

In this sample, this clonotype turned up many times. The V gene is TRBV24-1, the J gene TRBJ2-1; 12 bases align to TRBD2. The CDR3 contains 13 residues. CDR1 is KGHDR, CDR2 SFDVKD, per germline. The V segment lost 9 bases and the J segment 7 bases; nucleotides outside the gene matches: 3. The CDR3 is CATSGLAGNEQFF. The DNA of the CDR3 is TGTGCCACCTCCGGACTAGCGGGAAATGAGCAGTTCTTC.

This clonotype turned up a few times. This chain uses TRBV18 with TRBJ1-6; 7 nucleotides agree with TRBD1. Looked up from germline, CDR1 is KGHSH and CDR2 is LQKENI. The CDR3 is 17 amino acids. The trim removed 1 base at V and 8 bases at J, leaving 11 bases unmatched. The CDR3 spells CASSPLPETGADSPLHF. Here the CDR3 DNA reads TGTGCCAGCTCACCACTGCCCGAAACAGGGGCGGATTCACCCCTCCACTTT.

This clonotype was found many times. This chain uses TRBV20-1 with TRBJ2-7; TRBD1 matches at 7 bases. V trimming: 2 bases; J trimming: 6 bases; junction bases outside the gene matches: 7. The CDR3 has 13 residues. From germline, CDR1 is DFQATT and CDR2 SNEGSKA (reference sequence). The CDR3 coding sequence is TGCAGTGCTAGAAGGGACAGCCCCCTCGAGCAGTACTTC. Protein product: CSARRDSPLEQYF.

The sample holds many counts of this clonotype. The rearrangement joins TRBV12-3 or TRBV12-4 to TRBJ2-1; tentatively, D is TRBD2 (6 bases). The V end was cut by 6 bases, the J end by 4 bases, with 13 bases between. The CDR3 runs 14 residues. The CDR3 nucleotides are TGTGCCAGCAGCCCCCCGGGGGAGTACAATGAGCAGTTCTTC. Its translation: CASSPPGEYNEQFF.

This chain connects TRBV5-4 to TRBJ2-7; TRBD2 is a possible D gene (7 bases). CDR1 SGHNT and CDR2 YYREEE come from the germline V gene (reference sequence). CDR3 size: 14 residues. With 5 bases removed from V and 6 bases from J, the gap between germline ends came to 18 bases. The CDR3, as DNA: TGTGCCAGCAGTCCCAAGGGGGGGTATGCCGAGCAGTACTTC. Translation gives CASSPKGGYAEQYF.

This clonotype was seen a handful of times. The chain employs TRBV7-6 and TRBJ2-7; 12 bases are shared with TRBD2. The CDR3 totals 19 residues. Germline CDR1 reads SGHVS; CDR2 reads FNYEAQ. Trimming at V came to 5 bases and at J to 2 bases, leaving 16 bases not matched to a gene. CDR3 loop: CASSPSPPSGRALAYEQYF. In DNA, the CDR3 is TGTGCCAGCAGCCCTTCTCCCCCTAGCGGGAGGGCCCTCGCCTACGAGCAGTACTTC.

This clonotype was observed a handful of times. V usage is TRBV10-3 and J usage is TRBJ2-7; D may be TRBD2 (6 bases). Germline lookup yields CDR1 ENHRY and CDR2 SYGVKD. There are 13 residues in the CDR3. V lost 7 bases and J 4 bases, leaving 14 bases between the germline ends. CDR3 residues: CAIMGGEQYEQYF. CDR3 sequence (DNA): TGTGCCATCATGGGGGGAGAGCAGTACGAGCAGTACTTC.

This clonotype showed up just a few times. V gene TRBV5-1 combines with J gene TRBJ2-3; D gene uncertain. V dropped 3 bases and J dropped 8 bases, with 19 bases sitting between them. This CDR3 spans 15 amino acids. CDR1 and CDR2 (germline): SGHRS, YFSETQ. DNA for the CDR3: TGCGCCAGCAGCTCGACCCGCGCGGAGAGAGTTACGCAGTATTTT. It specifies CASSSTRAERVTQYF.